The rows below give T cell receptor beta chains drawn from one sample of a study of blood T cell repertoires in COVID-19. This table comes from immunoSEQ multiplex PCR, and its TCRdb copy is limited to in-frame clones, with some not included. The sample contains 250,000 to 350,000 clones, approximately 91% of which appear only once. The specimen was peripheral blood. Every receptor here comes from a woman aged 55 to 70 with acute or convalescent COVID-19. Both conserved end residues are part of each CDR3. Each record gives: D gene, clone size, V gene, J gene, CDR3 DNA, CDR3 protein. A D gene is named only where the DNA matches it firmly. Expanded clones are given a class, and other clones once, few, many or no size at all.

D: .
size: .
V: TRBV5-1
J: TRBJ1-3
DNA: TGCGCCAGCAGCTTGTCACAGGTCAATGCTGGAAACACCATATATTTT
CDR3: CASSLSQVNAGNTIYF

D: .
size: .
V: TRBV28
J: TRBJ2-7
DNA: TGTGCCAGCAGCGACAGATCGGATCCCTACGAGCAGTACTTC
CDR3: CASSDRSDPYEQYF

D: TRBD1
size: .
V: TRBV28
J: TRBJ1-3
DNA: TGTGGCATCCGACAGGGTACAGGAAACACCATATATTTT
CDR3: CGIRQGTGNTIYF

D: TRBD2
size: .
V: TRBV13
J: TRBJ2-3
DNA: TGTGCCAGCAGCTTAGCTCTAGCGGGGGGCCCCGATACGCAGTATTTT
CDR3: CASSLALAGGPDTQYF

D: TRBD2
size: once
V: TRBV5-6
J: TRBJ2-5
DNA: TGTGCCAGCAGCTTGGAGGGGACTAGCGGGGGGACCCAGTACTTC
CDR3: CASSLEGTSGGTQYF

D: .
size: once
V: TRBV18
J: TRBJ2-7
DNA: TGTGCCAGCTCACCAGACTCGTTCGAGCAGTACTTC
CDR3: CASSPDSFEQYF

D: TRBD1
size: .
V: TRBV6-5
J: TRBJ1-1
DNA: TGTGCCAGCAGTTTCCCGGGACAGGGTAACACTGAAGCTTTCTTT
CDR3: CASSFPGQGNTEAFF

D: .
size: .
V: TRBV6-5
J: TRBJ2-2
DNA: TGTGCCAGCAGTTACTTATCGGTTTACCCCGGGGAGCTGTTTTTT
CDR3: CASSYLSVYPGELFF

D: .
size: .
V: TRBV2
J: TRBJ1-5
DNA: TGTGCCAGCAGTACCGAGGGGACACCCCAATGGCCCCAGCATTTT
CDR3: CASSTEGTPQWPQHF

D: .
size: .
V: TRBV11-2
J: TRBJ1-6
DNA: TGTGCCAGCAGCCACCCCGGGGGTTCACCCCTCCACTTT
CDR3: CASSHPGGSPLHF

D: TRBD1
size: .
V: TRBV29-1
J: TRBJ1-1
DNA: TGCAGCGTAACCGGGACAGGGGGGACTGAAGCTTTCTTT
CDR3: CSVTGTGGTEAFF

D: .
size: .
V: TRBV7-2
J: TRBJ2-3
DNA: TGTGCCAGCAGCTTAGCCCGACGGAGTAGCACAGATACGCAGTATTTT
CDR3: CASSLARRSSTDTQYF

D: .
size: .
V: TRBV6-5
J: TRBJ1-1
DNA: TGTGCCAGCAGTTCCCCGAGACATCCGAACACTGAAGCTTTCTTT
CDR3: CASSSPRHPNTEAFF

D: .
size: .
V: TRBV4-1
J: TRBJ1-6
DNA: TGCGCCAGCAGCCAAGATATCCCGGGACTGATTAATTCACCCCTCCACTTT
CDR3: CASSQDIPGLINSPLHF

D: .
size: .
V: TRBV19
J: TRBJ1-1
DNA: TGTGCCACCGGGCCGGGGAGAGCTTTCTTT
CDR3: CATGPGRAFF

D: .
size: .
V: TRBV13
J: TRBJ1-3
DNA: TGTGCCAGCAGCCCTTCCCCCAGGGGTGGCGGTGGAAACACCATATATTTT
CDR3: CASSPSPRGGGGNTIYF

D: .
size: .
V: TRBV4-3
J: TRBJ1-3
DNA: TGCGCCAGCAGCCAAGCCGGTGGTTATGGAAACACCATATATTTT
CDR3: CASSQAGGYGNTIYF

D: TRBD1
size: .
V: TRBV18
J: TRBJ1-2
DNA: TGTGCCAGCTACCGGGGACAGGGCCATGGCTACACCTTC
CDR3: CASYRGQGHGYTF

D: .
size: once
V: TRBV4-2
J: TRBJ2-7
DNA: TGTGCCAGCAGCCAGGGTGGACTACGCTCCTACGAGCAGTACTTC
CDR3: CASSQGGLRSYEQYF

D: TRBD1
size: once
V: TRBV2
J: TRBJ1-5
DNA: TGTGCCAGCGAACAGGGGTTGGGCAATCAGCCCCAGCATTTT
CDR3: CASEQGLGNQPQHF

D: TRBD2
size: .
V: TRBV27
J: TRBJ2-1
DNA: TGTGCCAGCAGTCAAAGACTAGCGGAGCAGTTCTTC
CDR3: CASSQRLAEQFF

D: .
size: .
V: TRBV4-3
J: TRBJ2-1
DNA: TGCGCCAGCAGCCAAGTATCTTGGGACTCGATCTACAATGAGCAGTTCTTC
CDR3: CASSQVSWDSIYNEQFF

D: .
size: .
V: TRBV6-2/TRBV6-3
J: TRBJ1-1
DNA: TGTGCCAGCAGTCACAGCCTTCACAACCAGCAACCGAACACTGAAGCTTTCTTT
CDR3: CASSHSLHNQQPNTEAFF

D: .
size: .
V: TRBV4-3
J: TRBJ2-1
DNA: TGCGCCAGCAGCCCTCACAGGGCCTCAAGCTCCTACAATGAGCAGTTCTTC
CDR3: CASSPHRASSSYNEQFF

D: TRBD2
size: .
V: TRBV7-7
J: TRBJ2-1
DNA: TGTGCTAGCAGCTCGACTAGCGGGAGTACATACAATGAGCAGTTCTTC
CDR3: CASSSTSGSTYNEQFF

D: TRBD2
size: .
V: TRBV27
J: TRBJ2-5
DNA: TGTGCCAGCAGCCATAGGGTAGAAAGGGCGGGGGGCAAAGAAGAGACCCAGTACTTC
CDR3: CASSHRVERAGGKEETQYF

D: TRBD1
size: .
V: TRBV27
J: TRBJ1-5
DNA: TGTGCCAGCAGCCTCGGGGCAGGGGGCCATCAGCCCCAGCATTTT
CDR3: CASSLGAGGHQPQHF

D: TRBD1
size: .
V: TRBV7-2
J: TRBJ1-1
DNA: TGTGCCAGCAGCTGGGTAGGGGGCGCAAACACTGAAGCTTTCTTT
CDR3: CASSWVGGANTEAFF

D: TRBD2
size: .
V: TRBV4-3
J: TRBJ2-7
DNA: TGCGCCAGCAGCCGGAGACTAGCGGGGGCATCTGGATACGAGCAGTACTTC
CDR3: CASSRRLAGASGYEQYF

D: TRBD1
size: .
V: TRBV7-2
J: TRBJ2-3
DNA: TGTGCCAGCAGCTTTACGACAGGGGGTTTGGCAGATACGCAGTATTTT
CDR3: CASSFTTGGLADTQYF

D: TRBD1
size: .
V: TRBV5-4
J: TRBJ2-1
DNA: TGTGCCAGCAGCTTGGGTGACAGGGAATGGTGGAATGAGCAGTTCTTC
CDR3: CASSLGDREWWNEQFF

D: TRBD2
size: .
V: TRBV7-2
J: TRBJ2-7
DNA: TGTGCCAGCAGCTTAGCAAGAGCGGGAGTCTCCTACGAGCAGTACTTC
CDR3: CASSLARAGVSYEQYF

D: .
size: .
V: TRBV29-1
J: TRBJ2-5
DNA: TGCAGCGTGGGACAACGACAAGAGACCCAGTACTTC
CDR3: CSVGQRQETQYF

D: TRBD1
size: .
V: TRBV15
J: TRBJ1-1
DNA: TGTGCCACCAGCAATAGGGACAGGGGGAACACTGAAGCTTTCTTT
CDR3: CATSNRDRGNTEAFF

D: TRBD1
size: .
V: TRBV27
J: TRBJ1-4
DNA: TGTGCCAGCAGTCGCTACAGGGGAGGCGGCGAAAAACTGTTTTTT
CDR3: CASSRYRGGGEKLFF

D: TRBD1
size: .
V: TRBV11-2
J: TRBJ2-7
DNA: TGTGCCAGCAGCTTATCCCGACAGGGGCTCCTCGGATGGTACGAGCAGTACTTC
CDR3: CASSLSRQGLLGWYEQYF

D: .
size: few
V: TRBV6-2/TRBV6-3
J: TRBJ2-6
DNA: TGTGCCAGCAGTATGGACACTGGGGCCAACGTCCTGACTTTC
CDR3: CASSMDTGANVLTF

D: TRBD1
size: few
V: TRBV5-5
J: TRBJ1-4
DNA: TGTGCCAGCAGCTTGTCGGGACAGGGTGAAGAAAAACTGTTTTTT
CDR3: CASSLSGQGEEKLFF

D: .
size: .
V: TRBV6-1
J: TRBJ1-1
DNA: TGTGCCAGCAGTGAATACTACAGGGACACTGAAGCTTTCTTT
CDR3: CASSEYYRDTEAFF

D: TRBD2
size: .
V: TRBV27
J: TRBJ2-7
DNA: TGTGCCAGCAGTTTATCGGGGACTAGCGGGGAGAACTTCTACGAGCAGTACTTC
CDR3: CASSLSGTSGENFYEQYF

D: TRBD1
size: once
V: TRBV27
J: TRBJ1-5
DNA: TGTGCCAGCAGTCCAAAACAGGGGGCTATGGAGCCCCAGCATTTT
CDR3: CASSPKQGAMEPQHF

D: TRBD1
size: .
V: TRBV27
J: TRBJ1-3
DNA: TGTGCCAGCAGTCCGGGGACAGGGTCGGCGGGAAACACCATATATTTT
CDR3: CASSPGTGSAGNTIYF

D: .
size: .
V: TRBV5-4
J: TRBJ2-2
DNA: TGTGCCAGCAGCTTGGACAGGTCGACCGGGGAGCTGTTTTTT
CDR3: CASSLDRSTGELFF

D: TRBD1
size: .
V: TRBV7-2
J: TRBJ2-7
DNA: TGTGCCGGGGGCTTTACCGGGACAGGGCCCCACGAGCAGTACTTC
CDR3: CAGGFTGTGPHEQYF

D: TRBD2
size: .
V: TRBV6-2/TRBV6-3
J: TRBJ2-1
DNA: TGTGCCAGCAGCCCCGGGACGGGAGGGCCGAATGAGCAGTTCTTC
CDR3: CASSPGTGGPNEQFF

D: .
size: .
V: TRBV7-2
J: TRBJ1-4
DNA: TGTGCCAGCAGCCTACCGTTGGCAGGTTATAATGAAAAACTGTTTTTT
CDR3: CASSLPLAGYNEKLFF

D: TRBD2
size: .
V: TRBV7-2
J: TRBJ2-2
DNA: TGTGCCAGCAGCTTAGTGAGCGGGGGGGCCAACACCGGGGAGCTGTTTTTT
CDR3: CASSLVSGGANTGELFF

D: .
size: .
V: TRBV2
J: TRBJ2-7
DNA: TGTGCCAGCAGTGAGTGGACTAAGGAGCAGTACTTC
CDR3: CASSEWTKEQYF

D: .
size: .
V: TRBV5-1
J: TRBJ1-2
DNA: TGCGCCAGCAGCTTGGACGCAGGGGCGGACTATGGCTACACCTTC
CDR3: CASSLDAGADYGYTF

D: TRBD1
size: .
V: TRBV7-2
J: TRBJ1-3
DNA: TGTGCCAGCAGCCTGACAGGGCTTGGAAACACCATATATTTT
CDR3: CASSLTGLGNTIYF

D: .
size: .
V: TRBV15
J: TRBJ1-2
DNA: TGTGCCACCAGCGTAGGAGATATCTATGGCTACACCTTC
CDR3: CATSVGDIYGYTF

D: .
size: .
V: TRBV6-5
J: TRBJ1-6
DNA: TGTGCCAGCAGTTACGAGGTTCGCTCCTATAATTCACCCCTCCACTTT
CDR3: CASSYEVRSYNSPLHF

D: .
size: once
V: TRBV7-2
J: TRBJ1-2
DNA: TGTGCCAGCAGCTTACTCCAGGCCTCTAACTATGGCTACACCTTC
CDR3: CASSLLQASNYGYTF

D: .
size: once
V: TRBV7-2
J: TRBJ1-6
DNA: TGTGCCAGCAGCCCCCTTACAGGGTTCAATTCACCCCTCCACTTT
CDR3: CASSPLTGFNSPLHF